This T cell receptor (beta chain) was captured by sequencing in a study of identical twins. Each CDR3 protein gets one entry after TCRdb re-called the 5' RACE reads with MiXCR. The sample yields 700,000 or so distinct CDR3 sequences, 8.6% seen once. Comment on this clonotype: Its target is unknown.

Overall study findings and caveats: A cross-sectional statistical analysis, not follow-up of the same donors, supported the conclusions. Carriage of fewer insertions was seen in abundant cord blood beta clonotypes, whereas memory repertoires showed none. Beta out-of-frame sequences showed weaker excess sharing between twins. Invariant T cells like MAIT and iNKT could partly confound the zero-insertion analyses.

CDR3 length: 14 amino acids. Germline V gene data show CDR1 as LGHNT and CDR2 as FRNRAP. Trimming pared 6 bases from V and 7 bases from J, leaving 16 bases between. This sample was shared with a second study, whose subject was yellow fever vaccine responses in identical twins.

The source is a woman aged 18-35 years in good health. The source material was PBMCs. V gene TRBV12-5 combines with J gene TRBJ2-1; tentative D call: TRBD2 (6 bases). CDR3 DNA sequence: TGTGCTAGTGGCCAGTCGGGGGTTTGGAATGAGCAGTTCTTC. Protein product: CASGQSGVWNEQFF.